These 13 T cell receptor beta chains were sequenced from one sample in a study of T cell clonality in common variable immunodeficiency. Clones were read by immunoSEQ multiplex PCR, and TCRdb kept only the in-frame ones, dropping some. The specimen has about 20,000 clones, none found just once. General observations from the study: Common variable immunodeficiency TCR beta sequences reportedly had fewer deletions and N-nucleotide insertions.

The antigens of these receptors remain unknown. The sequenced sample was peripheral blood mononuclear cells. Receptor source: a human donor with common variable immunodeficiency.

A word on this clone: Sequencing ends 3 residues short of the CDR3 end; the germline J gene provides the rest. The chain links TRBV10-3 to TRBJ2-7, with D perhaps matching TRBD1 (6 bases). CDR1 ENHRY and CDR2 SYGVKD come from the germline V gene. This CDR3 is 13 amino acids long. V lost 4 bases and J 2 bases, leaving 9 bases between the germline ends. This CDR3 is CAISGTETYEQYF. The part of the CDR3 DNA that was read is TGTGCCATCAGTGGGACAGAGACCTACGAG.

The sample holds a few counts of this clone. The read stops 3 residues short of the end of the CDR3; the missing end is completed from the germline J gene. This rearrangement joins TRBV7-9 to TRBJ2-5; no firm D call. V gave up 5 bases and J gave up 0 bases, with 13 bases separating them. Germline V gene lookup returns CDR1 SEHNR and CDR2 FQNEAQ (reference sequence). The CDR3 contains 15 residues. The CDR3 loop reads CASSTDLGDQETQYF. The part of the CDR3 DNA that was read is TGTGCCAGCAGCACGGATCTAGGCGACCAAGAGACC. The full variable domain, with the rest looked up from reference TRBV7-9 and TRBJ2-5, is DTGVSQNPRHKITKRGQNVTFRCDPISEHNRLYWYRQTLGQGPEFLTYFQNEAQLEKSRLLSDRFSAERPKGSFSTLEIQRTEQGDSAMYLCASSTDLGDQETQYFGPGTRLLVL.

This clone was seen a few times. Read sequence stops 3 residues before the CDR3 end, and the germline J gene provides the missing end. The V gene is TRBV7-2, the J gene TRBJ2-3, with 8 bases identical to TRBD2. After removal of 0 bases from V and 1 base from J, the junction contained 6 bases not matched to a gene. The CDR3 is made up of 17 amino acids. Germline CDR1 and CDR2: SGHTA and FQGNSA. The CDR3 bases that were read are TGTGCCAGCAGCTTAGCTTCTACTAGCGGACGCACAGATACG. It is translated as CASSLASTSGRTDT. The CDR3 as a whole reads CASSLASTSGRTDTQYF.

This clone was recorded a few times. The read finishes 3 residues shy of the CDR3 end, and the germline J gene is used to complete it. The chain couples TRBV29-1 to TRBJ2-3; TRBD2 agrees at 10 bases. Losses at the gene ends were 8 bases for V and 4 bases for J; bases not matched to a gene: 6. CDR3 length: 13 amino acids. Germline CDR1 SQVTM, CDR2 ANQGSEA. The part of the CDR3 DNA that was read is TGCAGCACCCTAGCGGGAGACGCAGATACG. It yields the protein CSTLAGDADT. The full CDR3 is CSTLAGDADTQYF.

Of note for this clone: The read ends 3 residues shy of where the CDR3 ends; the end is completed using the germline J gene. This sequence joins TRBV11-2 and TRBJ1-6; D remains ambiguous. There are 13 residues in the CDR3. The germline V and J ends were trimmed by 5 bases and 9 bases, with 11 bases remaining between them. Per germline, CDR1 SGHAT and CDR2 FQNNGV. The sequenced part of the CDR3 DNA is TGTGCCAGCAGCGAGGGCCGGGGTTCACCC. Its protein product is CASSEGRGSP. Given in full, the CDR3 is CASSEGRGSPLHF.

On this clone: Sequencing ends 3 residues short of the CDR3 end; the germline J gene provides the rest. This rearrangement joins TRBV18 to TRBJ1-2, with TRBD1 identical over 8 bases. J lost 1 base, V lost 5 bases, and 6 bases had no gene match. The V gene's germline CDR1 is KGHSH and CDR2 LQKENI. CDR3 size: 15 residues. The CDR3 is CASSSRDRINYGYTF. The sequenced part of the CDR3 DNA is TGTGCCAGCTCATCACGGGACAGGATTAACTATGGC.

A few counts support this clone. The CDR3 goes on 3 residues after the read ends, and that part is filled in from the germline J gene. The V gene is TRBV6-2 or TRBV6-3, the J gene TRBJ2-7, with 7 bases fitting TRBD1. The CDR3 has 14 residues. V was clipped by 4 bases and J by 2 bases; unmatched bases: 5. CDR1 is MNHEY and CDR2 is SVGEGT in the germline V gene. The sequenced part of the CDR3 DNA is TGTGCCAGCAGTTTAATACAGGGGACCTACGAG. Amino acid sequence: CASSLIQGTYE. The whole CDR3 is CASSLIQGTYEQYF.

Concerning this clone itself: The read ends 3 residues before the CDR3 terminus; that terminus is restored from the germline J gene. V and J are TRBV18 and TRBJ1-1; TRBD1 might be the D (6 bases). Germline V gene data show CDR1 as KGHSH and CDR2 as LQKENI. V lost 6 bases to trimming and J lost 1 base, with 18 bases between them. The CDR3 length is 16 residues. The CDR3 is CASSRDNLGSNTEAFF. The part of the CDR3 DNA that was read is TGTGCCAGCTCGCGGGACAATTTGGGCTCGAACACTGAA.

This clone was seen at least ten times. With the read ending 3 residues before the CDR3 end, the germline J gene is used to fill in that end. The chain joins TRBV20-1 to TRBJ1-6; D perhaps matches TRBD1 (6 bases). The germline gives CDR1 DFQATT, CDR2 SNEGSKA (reference sequence). V was shortened by 3 bases and J by 0 bases, with 9 bases between the two germline ends. The CDR3 runs to 15 residues. The CDR3 DNA, read in part, is TGCAGTGCTAGTGTAGGGGGCTCCTATAATTCACCC. The encoded protein is CSASVGGSYNSP. The entire CDR3 protein is CSASVGGSYNSPLHF.

Regarding this clone: The read terminates 3 residues ahead of where the CDR3 ends, so the germline J gene completes it. The chain joins TRBV19 to TRBJ1-5, with D uncertain. Germline V gives CDR1 LNHDA, CDR2 SQIVND (reference sequence). V was cut by 1 base and J by 0 bases, with 10 bases left in between. This CDR3 contains 16 residues. The CDR3 sequence is CASSIARLDSNQPQHF. The part of the CDR3 DNA that was read is TGTGCCAGTAGTATAGCGCGGCTGGATAGCAATCAGCCC.

This clone has more than one count but fewer than ten. The CDR3 extends 3 residues past the end of the read, so its final part is completed from the germline J gene. The V and J genes are TRBV18 and TRBJ2-7, with TRBD1 as a possible D gene (5 bases). CDR3 length: 14 amino acids. The V gene's germline CDR1 is KGHSH and CDR2 LQKENI. V dropped 3 bases and J dropped 1 base, with 10 bases sitting between them. The CDR3 sequence is CASSPRQGSYEQYF. The part of the CDR3 DNA that was read is TGTGCCAGCTCACCTCGTCAGGGTTCCTACGAG.

About this clone itself: The CDR3 end lies 3 residues beyond the end of the read and is filled in from the germline J gene. The rearrangement joins TRBV6-1 to TRBJ2-1; the match to TRBD1 covers 9 bases. The CDR3 spans 14 residues. Looked up from germline, CDR1 is MNHNS and CDR2 is SASEGT. V lost 4 bases, J lost 8 bases, and 6 bases stayed unmatched. The CDR3: CASSVGTGFDEQFF. The part of the CDR3 DNA that was read is TGTGCCAGCAGTGTCGGGACAGGGTTTGATGAG.

In its sample, this clone was seen a few times. Read sequence stops 3 residues before the CDR3 end, and the germline J gene provides the missing end. This chain joins TRBV7-2 and TRBJ2-2, with a weak D call TRBD2 (6 bases). The CDR3 consists of 15 residues. Trimming took 0 bases from V and 6 from J, leaving 11 bases between them. Germline assignment: CDR1 SGHTA and CDR2 FQGNSA. The CDR3 protein is CASSLALGGAGELFF. The CDR3 bases that were read are TGTGCCAGCAGCTTAGCTTTAGGAGGGGCCGGGGAG.